Each of the 24 T cell receptor beta chains below was sequenced from the same sample in a study of T cell changes during pregnancy in multiple sclerosis. Using immunoSEQ multiplex PCR, the repertoire was profiled, and TCRdb retains in-frame clones only, with some absent. The sample has 22,000 or so clones, 80% to 95% seen once. The input for sequencing was CD4+ T cells from peripheral blood mononuclear cells, taken after pregnancy. The receptors shown here come from a female donor in good health, enrolled as a control in a pregnancy study.

V gene TRBV14 combines with J gene TRBJ2-5, with D possibly matching TRBD2 (5 bases). CDR3 length: 15 amino acids. Germline CDR1 reads SGHDN; CDR2 reads FVKESK. Trimming pared 3 bases from V and 2 bases from J, leaving 13 bases between. The CDR3 here is CASSHRMRAQETQYF. CDR3 nucleotide sequence: TGTGCCAGCAGCCACCGAATGAGGGCTCAAGAGACCCAGTACTTC.

Turning to this clone: One end of the junction fails to match germline, which may point to a read error. The gene calls are TRBV7-7 and TRBJ2-1, with TRBD2 matching 8 bases. The CDR3 has 14 amino acids. Germline CDR1 is SSHAT and CDR2 is FNYEAQ (reference sequence). The CDR3 protein is CASSRGAGGNEQFF. In DNA form, the CDR3 reads TGTGCTAGCAGTCGGGGGGCGGGGGGCAATGAGCAGTTCTTC.

The chain is built from TRBV6-6 and TRBJ1-1; TRBD1 aligns across 7 bases. This CDR3 contains 13 residues. Trimming cost V 0 bases and J 5 bases; bases outside gene matches: 0. CDR1 and CDR2 from the germline V gene are MNHNY and SVGAGI (reference sequence). The CDR3 here is CASSYSQGTEAFF. CDR3 nucleotide sequence: TGTGCCAGCAGTTACTCACAGGGGACTGAAGCTTTCTTT.

The V and J genes are TRBV19 and TRBJ2-5, with D tentatively TRBD2 (5 bases). The CDR3 is 15 amino acids. Trimming shortened V by 6 bases and J by 1 base, and 15 bases separated the two germline ends. The germline V gene has CDR1 LNHDA and CDR2 SQIVND (reference sequence). The CDR3, as DNA: TGTGCCAGTAGGAGCGGCCGCCTGACCCAAGAGACCCAGTACTTC. Protein sequence: CASRSGRLTQETQYF. Full variable domain (missing parts from reference TRBV19 and TRBJ2-5): DGGITQSPKYLFRKEGQNVTLSCEQNLNHDAMYWYRQDPGQGLRLIYYSQIVNDFQKGDIAEGYSVSREKKESFPLTVTSAQKNPTAFYLCASRSGRLTQETQYFGPGTRLLVL.

The chain links TRBV6-5 to TRBJ2-5; possibly TRBD2 for D (6 bases). Trimming pared 1 base from V and 7 bases from J, leaving 10 bases between. In germline, CDR1 is MNHEY, CDR2 SVGAGI. The CDR3 length is 13 residues. CDR3 loop: CASSYWTGGTQYF. The DNA of the CDR3 is TGTGCCAGCAGTTACTGGACCGGGGGGACCCAGTACTTC.

This chain uses TRBV6-1 with TRBJ1-6; 7 positions match TRBD1. Germline CDR1 reads MNHNS; CDR2 reads SASEGT. J gave up 4 bases and V 6 bases, and 6 bases lay outside the gene matches. There are 15 residues in the CDR3. CDR3 sequence reads: CASRVWDSYNSPLHF. The CDR3 coding sequence is TGTGCCAGCAGAGTCTGGGACAGTTATAATTCACCCCTCCACTTT.

This CDR3 reads CASSLTASYGYTF. The CDR3 region has the DNA TGTGCCAGCAGTCTAACAGCTTCCTATGGCTACACCTTC. J is TRBJ1-2 and V is TRBV28; D gene unclear. The germline V gene has CDR1 MDHEN and CDR2 SYDVKM. There are 13 residues in the CDR3. The V end lost 5 bases, the J end lost 4 bases, and 11 bases lay between the germline ends.

This sequence joins TRBV28 and TRBJ2-1; 7 bases agree with TRBD2. V was clipped by 7 bases and J by 2 bases; unmatched bases: 8. This CDR3 has 15 amino acids. In germline, CDR1 is MDHEN, CDR2 SYDVKM. The CDR3 nucleotides read TGTGCCAGCACCTCCCCCGGGACTACCTACAATGAGCAGTTCTTC. Translation gives CASTSPGTTYNEQFF.

V is TRBV30 and J is TRBJ1-1, with a tentative D call TRBD1 (5 bases). Trimming removed 3 bases from V and 1 base from J, with 12 bases in between. CDR1 is GTSNPN and CDR2 is SVGIG in the germline V gene (reference sequence). This CDR3 comprises 14 residues. The CDR3 region has the DNA TGTGCCTGGAGCCCGCGGGGGGGGAACACTGAAGCTTTCTTT. Protein: CAWSPRGGNTEAFF. The variable domain in full, completed from reference TRBV30 and TRBJ1-1, reads SQTIHQWPATLVQPVGSPLSLECTVEGTSNPNLYWYRQAAGRGLQLLFYSVGIGQISSEVPQNLSASRPQDRQFILSSKKLLLSDSGFYLCAWSPRGGNTEAFFGQGTRLTVV.

The genes are TRBV12-5 and TRBJ2-3, with TRBD2 matching over 9 bases. Germline CDR1 and CDR2: LGHNT and FRNRAP. V lost 0 bases, J lost 9 bases, and 4 bases stayed unmatched. There are 14 residues in the CDR3. CDR3 region: CASGLVNSGGTQYF. CDR3 DNA: TGTGCTAGTGGTTTGGTAAATAGCGGGGGAACGCAGTATTTT.

The chain carries TRBV6-5 and TRBJ2-7; TRBD2 aligns across 9 bases. This CDR3 is built from 15 residues. Germline lookup yields CDR1 MNHEY and CDR2 SVGAGI. Losses at the gene ends were 5 bases for V and 6 bases for J; bases not matched to a gene: 11. The CDR3 reads CASSKTPGLASEQYF. CDR3 bases: TGTGCCAGCAGTAAAACTCCGGGACTAGCCTCCGAGCAGTACTTC.

This clone was seen only a few times. V and J are TRBV5-4 and TRBJ2-2; D remains ambiguous. The CDR3 contains 13 residues. The germline V gene has CDR1 SGHNT and CDR2 YYREEE (reference sequence). V lost 4 bases and J 7 bases, leaving 11 bases between the germline ends. The CDR3 region has the DNA TGTGCCAGCAGCGACAAGGTTGTCGGGGAGCTGTTTTTT. Protein: CASSDKVVGELFF.

This chain links TRBV27 with TRBJ2-5, with a possible D match to TRBD1 (6 bases). The V end was cut by 3 bases, the J end by 6 bases, with 14 bases between. The CDR3 extends over 14 amino acids. CDR1 and CDR2 (germline): MNHEY, SMNVEV (reference sequence). This CDR3 is CASSLSSGAKTQYF. Written as DNA, the CDR3 is TGTGCCAGCAGTTTGTCGTCAGGGGCAAAGACCCAGTACTTC.

This clone was counted between two and nine times. The V gene is TRBV7-2, the J gene TRBJ2-1; D gene unclear. Trimming took 2 bases from V and 3 from J, leaving 2 bases between them. The germline CDR1 and CDR2 sequences are SGHTA and FQGNSA. The CDR3 consists of 12 residues. DNA of the CDR3: TGTGCCAGCAGCTTACGCTACAATGAGCAGTTCTTC. Its protein is CASSLRYNEQFF.

The CDR3 DNA sequence: TGTGCCATCAGTGAGTCGGCCGCAGATACGCAGTATTTT. Amino acid sequence: CAISESAADTQYF. The J gene is TRBJ2-3, the V gene TRBV10-3; the D is unclear. The CDR3 is made up of 13 amino acids. V was cut by 0 bases and J by 4 bases, with 5 bases left in between. Germline CDR1 and CDR2: ENHRY and SYGVKD.

The rearrangement uses TRBV14 and TRBJ2-7, with D maybe TRBD2 (5 bases). Germline V gene lookup returns CDR1 SGHDN and CDR2 FVKESK. The V end lost 4 bases, the J end lost 3 bases, and 10 bases lay between the germline ends. The CDR3 totals 13 residues. CDR3 coding DNA: TGTGCCAGCAGCCCCGAAGAGGGCTACGAGCAGTACTTC. Protein: CASSPEEGYEQYF.

J is TRBJ1-2 and V is TRBV5-1; 8 nucleotides align to TRBD1. The V and J ends lost 4 bases and 7 bases, in that order; junction bases with no gene match: 6. Germline V gives CDR1 SGHRS, CDR2 YFSETQ. The CDR3 has 13 residues. CDR3 sequence reads: CASSPRGPSGYTF. The CDR3 DNA sequence: TGCGCCAGCAGCCCCAGGGGGCCGTCTGGCTACACCTTC.

This chain connects TRBV11-2 to TRBJ2-3; TRBD2 aligns across 7 bases. The length of the CDR3 is 17 residues. V gave up 5 bases and J gave up 0 bases; unmatched junction bases: 11. The germline V gene has CDR1 SGHAT and CDR2 FQNNGV. The CDR3 sequence: CASSHAAGGRSTDTQYF. The CDR3 DNA sequence: TGTGCCAGCAGCCACGCAGCCGGGGGGAGGAGCACAGATACGCAGTATTTT.

The CDR3 region has the DNA TGTGCCTGGCATGGGGGGACCACTGAAGCTTTCTTT. The encoded protein is CAWHGGTTEAFF. The chain carries TRBV30 and TRBJ1-1; the D gene is possibly TRBD1 (5 bases). This CDR3 has 12 residues. Deletions cut 5 bases from V and 4 bases from J, with 11 bases between. Germline V gives CDR1 GTSNPN, CDR2 SVGIG (reference sequence).

The rearrangement links TRBV9 to TRBJ2-5; 7 bases line up with TRBD1. Per germline, CDR1 SGDLS and CDR2 YYNGEE. V shed 3 bases and J 2 bases; nucleotides not matched to a gene: 7. There are 15 residues in the CDR3. Here the CDR3 DNA reads TGTGCCAGCAGCGCCATGGGGACAGCTCAAGAGACCCAGTACTTC. Translated: CASSAMGTAQETQYF.

V usage is TRBV18 and J usage is TRBJ1-1, with a weak D call TRBD1 (6 bases). The CDR3 extends over 14 amino acids. Per germline, CDR1 KGHSH and CDR2 LQKENI. V shed 6 bases and J shed 5 bases, with 16 bases lying between them. The DNA of the CDR3 is TGTGCCAGCTCCCTCACACAGGGTTCGACTGAAGCTTTCTTT. Its translation: CASSLTQGSTEAFF.

This sequence joins TRBV2 and TRBJ1-2; a weak D match, TRBD1 (6 bases). V was trimmed by 4 bases and J by 4 bases, leaving 13 bases between them. Looked up from germline, CDR1 is SNHLY and CDR2 is FYNNEI. The CDR3 is 14 amino acids. DNA for the CDR3: TGTGCCAGCAGTGTATCAGGGGCCTCCTATGGCTACACCTTC. Amino acids: CASSVSGASYGYTF.

This chain uses TRBV6-1 with TRBJ1-1, with unresolved D. Trimming pared 6 bases from V and 2 bases from J, leaving 7 bases between. The germline gives CDR1 MNHNS, CDR2 SASEGT. This CDR3 is built from 12 residues. CDR3 sequence: CASSRDNTEAFF. CDR3 sequence (DNA): TGTGCCAGCAGCCGAGATAACACTGAAGCTTTCTTT.

The J gene is TRBJ1-2, the V gene TRBV6-6, with D possibly matching TRBD1 (6 bases). Per the germline V gene, CDR1 is MNHNY and CDR2 is SVGAGI (reference sequence). This CDR3 is built from 16 residues. The germline V and J ends were trimmed by 2 bases and 0 bases, with 13 bases remaining between them. CDR3 sequence: CASSYAGARANYGYTF. CDR3 in DNA: TGTGCCAGCAGTTACGCAGGGGCGAGAGCTAACTATGGCTACACCTTC.